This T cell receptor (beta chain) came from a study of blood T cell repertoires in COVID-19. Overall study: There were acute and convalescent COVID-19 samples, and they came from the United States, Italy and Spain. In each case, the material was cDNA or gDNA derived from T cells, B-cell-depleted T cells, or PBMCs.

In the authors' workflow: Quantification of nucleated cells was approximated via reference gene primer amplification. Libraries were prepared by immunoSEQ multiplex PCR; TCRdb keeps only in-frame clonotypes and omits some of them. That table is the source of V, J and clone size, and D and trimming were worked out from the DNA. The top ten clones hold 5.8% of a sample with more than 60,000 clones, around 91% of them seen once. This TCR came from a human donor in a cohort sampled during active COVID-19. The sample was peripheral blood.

CDR3 sequence: CASSPRDRGLYGYTF. DNA for the CDR3: TGTGCCAGTAGTCCCCGGGACAGGGGGCTGTATGGCTACACCTTC. The rearrangement joins TRBV19 to TRBJ1-2; 12 nucleotides match TRBD1. With V trimmed by 5 bases and J by 5 bases, 6 bases remained unmatched. CDR3 length equals 15 residues. The germline CDR1 and CDR2 sequences are LNHDA and SQIVND (reference sequence). Using reference TRBV19 and TRBJ1-2 for the parts outside the CDR3, the full variable domain is DGGITQSPKYLFRKEGQNVTLSCEQNLNHDAMYWYRQDPGQGLRLIYYSQIVNDFQKGDIAEGYSVSREKKESFPLTVTSAQKNPTAFYLCASSPRDRGLYGYTFGSGTRLTVV.